This T cell receptor (beta chain) was sequenced in a study of cytomegalovirus exposure and HLA in healthy donors. The table came from immunoSEQ multiplex PCR; TCRdb's copy has only in-frame clones and leaves some out. This sample has under 250,000 clones, with more than 75% found just once. The TCR comes from a young man in good health and CMV-seronegative. Sequenced material: PBMCs.

The CDR3 here is CAISESPGQTYYGYTF. DNA for the CDR3: TGTGCCATCAGTGAATCTCCGGGACAAACCTACTATGGCTACACCTTC. This sequence joins TRBV10-3 and TRBJ1-2; TRBD1 is a possible D gene (6 bases). The V gene's germline CDR1 is ENHRY and CDR2 SYGVKD. V lost 3 bases and J lost 3, with 17 bases in between. CDR3 size: 16 residues.